The 30 T cell receptor beta chains listed next were all sequenced from one sample in a study of blood T cells in healthy people across ages. Primers used in a second PCR of about 7 to 12 cycles were a sample-barcoded 5' primer and a J-beta primer mix. In TCRdb, the 5' RACE reads were re-called with MiXCR into one record per CDR3 protein. Of fewer than 2,000,000 distinct CDR3 sequences listed, about 31% are singletons. Sequences were obtained from blood. All receptors derive from a woman younger than 45 in good health.

This clonotype was seen more than once but under ten times. The V call is TRBV5-6, the J call TRBJ2-1; possible D gene TRBD2, 6 bases. V was trimmed by 3 bases and J by 12 bases, leaving 13 bases between them. The length of the CDR3 is 12 residues. From germline, CDR1 is SGHDT and CDR2 YYEEEE. The DNA of the CDR3 is TGTGCCAGCAGCTCGGGACTTACGTTGCAGTTCTTC. Translating gives CASSSGLTLQFF.

This chain uses TRBV5-1 with TRBJ1-2; 7 bases line up with TRBD1. Losses at the gene ends were 4 bases for V and 4 bases for J; bases not matched to a gene: 10. This CDR3 has 15 residues. Germline assignment: CDR1 SGHRS and CDR2 YFSETQ. The CDR3 DNA is TGCGCCAGCAGCCGAGAAGGACAGGCTGTCTATGGCTACACCTTC. Amino acid sequence: CASSREGQAVYGYTF.

Only a few counts were recorded for this clonotype. The chain carries TRBV6-1 and TRBJ2-1; no clear D gene. Germline V lookup: CDR1 MNHNS, CDR2 SASEGT. V was pared by 4 bases and J by 3 bases, with 10 bases between. CDR3 size: 14 residues. The DNA for the CDR3 is TGTGCCAGCAGTGTGGAAGGTAACTACAATGAGCAGTTCTTC. Amino acids: CASSVEGNYNEQFF.

The V gene is TRBV6-5, the J gene TRBJ1-4, with D uncertain. The CDR3 is made up of 14 amino acids. Trimming pared 2 bases from V and 8 bases from J, leaving 12 bases between. CDR1 MNHEY and CDR2 SVGAGI come from the germline V gene. CDR3 coding DNA: TGTGCCAGCAGTTACACCCTCTCGGGGGAAAAACTGTTTTTT. Translation: CASSYTLSGEKLFF.

V gene TRBV20-1 combines with J gene TRBJ1-2, with TRBD1 as a possible D gene (5 bases). V dropped 4 bases and J dropped 5 bases, with 17 bases sitting between them. The CDR3 is 14 residues long. Germline lookup yields CDR1 DFQATT and CDR2 SNEGSKA (reference sequence). In nucleotides, the CDR3 is TGCAGTGCTAACCTAGCTGGGGGATGGTATGGCTACACCTTC. Protein product: CSANLAGGWYGYTF.

This clonotype was observed a few times. V is TRBV7-2 and J is TRBJ1-2; 9 bases map to TRBD1. Trimming at V came to 5 bases and at J to 11 bases, leaving 9 bases not matched to a gene. CDR3 length: 13 amino acids. Germline lookup yields CDR1 SGHTA and CDR2 FQGNSA. The DNA of the CDR3 is TGTGCCAGCAGCCTCGGGACAGGGAGGGAATACACCTTC. Translating it yields CASSLGTGREYTF. Combining the CDR3 with reference TRBV7-2 and TRBJ1-2 gives the whole variable domain GAGVSQSPSNKVTEKGKDVELRCDPISGHTALYWYRQSLGQGLEFLIYFQGNSAPDKSGLPSDRFSAERTGGSVSTLTIQRTQQEDSAVYLCASSLGTGREYTFGSGTRLTVV.

The chain couples TRBV6-2 or TRBV6-3 to TRBJ1-1; D gene uncertain. Germline lookup yields CDR1 MNHEY and CDR2 SVGEGT. Deletions cut 2 bases from V and 4 bases from J, with 17 bases between. This CDR3 has 16 residues. The CDR3 here is CASSYNVGRSGTEAFF. CDR3 bases: TGTGCCAGCAGTTACAACGTTGGGCGGTCGGGCACTGAAGCTTTCTTT.

Details on this clonotype: A much larger clone lies one base from this, so it may be a read error. The chain couples TRBV5-1 to TRBJ1-2; 7 bases map to TRBD1. Germline values: CDR1 SGHRS, CDR2 YFSETQ. This CDR3 is built from 15 residues. V lost 0 bases to trimming and J lost 4 bases; unmatched junction nucleotides: 6. Here the CDR3 reads CASSLVAGGLYGYTF. The CDR3, as DNA: TGCGCCAGCAGCTTGGTAGCAGGGGGGCTCTATGGCTACACCTTC.

A few counts support this clonotype. CDR3 in amino acids: CAISEGSPRGSQYF. The DNA for the CDR3 is TGTGCCATCAGTGAAGGATCCCCCCGAGGGAGCCAGTACTTC. The chain recombines TRBV10-3 with TRBJ2-5; possible D gene TRBD2, 5 bases. The V end lost 3 bases, the J end lost 10 bases, and 18 bases lay between the germline ends. Germline assignment: CDR1 ENHRY and CDR2 SYGVKD. The CDR3 is made up of 14 amino acids.

With respect to this clonotype: This may be a read error: a much more frequent sequence differs by one nucleotide. The genes are TRBV13 and TRBJ2-5; a weak D match, TRBD1 (5 bases). The J call may be in error: the DNA end matches TRBJ2-7 better. This CDR3 region has 15 residues. The germline gives CDR1 PRHDT, CDR2 FYEKMQ (reference sequence). The CDR3 spells CASSPERGRSCEQYF. For the CDR3, the DNA is TGTGCCAGCAGCCCAGAAAGGGGCCGGTCCTGCGAGCAGTACTTC.

The chain carries TRBV27 and TRBJ1-5; D is possibly TRBD1 (5 bases). CDR1 and CDR2 from the germline V gene are MNHEY and SMNVEV (reference sequence). Deletions cut 6 bases from V and 7 bases from J, with 19 bases between. The CDR3 is made up of 15 amino acids. CDR3: CASRETAGSRQPQHF. The CDR3 DNA sequence: TGTGCCAGCAGGGAGACGGCAGGGTCGAGGCAGCCCCAGCATTTT.

The rearrangement links TRBV7-2 to TRBJ1-2; D is possibly TRBD1 (5 bases). The CDR3 has 15 amino acids. Germline V gene sequence: CDR1 SGHTA, CDR2 FQGNSA. The V end was cut by 7 bases, the J end by 1 base, with 16 bases between. The CDR3 region is CASTHGRGLNYGYTF. CDR3 in DNA: TGTGCCAGCACCCACGGGAGGGGCCTTAACTATGGCTACACCTTC. The variable domain in full, with the rest retrieved from reference TRBV7-2 and TRBJ1-2, is GAGVSQSPSNKVTEKGKDVELRCDPISGHTALYWYRQSLGQGLEFLIYFQGNSAPDKSGLPSDRFSAERTGGSVSTLTIQRTQQEDSAVYLCASTHGRGLNYGYTFGSGTRLTVV.

This clonotype appeared a single time. The chain links TRBV7-7 to TRBJ2-3, with D possibly matching TRBD2 (5 bases). Looked up from germline, CDR1 is SSHAT and CDR2 is FNYEAQ (reference sequence). Trimming cost V 5 bases and J 5 bases, with 14 bases left between them. CDR3 length: 14 residues. The CDR3 sequence is CASSPGSAQDTQYF. As DNA, the CDR3 is TGTGCCAGCAGCCCGGGAAGTGCACAAGATACGCAGTATTTT.

The chain is built from TRBV11-1 and TRBJ1-1; 8 bases are a match to TRBD1. J lost 4 bases, V lost 2 bases, and 6 bases had no gene match. Germline V lookup: CDR1 SGHAT, CDR2 FQDESV (reference sequence). CDR3 length: 15 amino acids. In DNA form, the CDR3 reads TGTGCCAGCAGCTTAACGGACAGGGCGAGCACTGAAGCTTTCTTT. Translating it yields CASSLTDRASTEAFF.

As for this clonotype: Its ends do not fully match the called genes, so a read error is possible. The chain employs TRBV20-1 and TRBJ1-6, with 9 positions matching TRBD1. Germline V gene lookup returns CDR1 DFQATT and CDR2 SNEGSKA (reference sequence). This CDR3 spans 17 amino acids. Here the CDR3 reads CSTRLGTGSSYNSPLHF. The CDR3 nucleotides read TGCAGTACTAGACTGGGGACAGGGAGCTCCTATAATTCACCCCTCCACTTT.

This clonotype was counted only a few times. The chain employs TRBV5-1 and TRBJ2-3; D uncertain. The CDR3 is 15 residues long. Between the trimmed V and J ends, which lost 0 bases and 2 bases, there was a span of 10 bases. Germline CDR1 and CDR2: SGHRS and YFSETQ. The CDR3 nucleotides read TGCGCCAGCAGCTTGGCCGGCCAGTTCACAGATACGCAGTATTTT. This encodes CASSLAGQFTDTQYF.

The chain couples TRBV18 to TRBJ2-4, with 8 positions matching TRBD2. The J call may be mistaken, given a closer DNA end match to TRBJ2-7. The CDR3 has 17 residues. From germline, CDR1 is KGHSH and CDR2 LQKENI. The CDR3 here is CASSPPTSGSSTYEQYF. The CDR3, as DNA: TGTGCCAGCTCACCACCGACGAGCGGGAGTTCCACCTACGAGCAGTACTTC.

The chain carries TRBV2 and TRBJ2-1, with unresolved D. V lost 2 bases, J lost 4 bases, and 3 bases lay in between. The length of the CDR3 is 12 residues. In germline, CDR1 is SNHLY, CDR2 FYNNEI. CDR3 protein: CASSEQYNEQFF. The CDR3 DNA follows: TGTGCCAGCAGTGAACAATACAATGAGCAGTTCTTC. The variable domain in full, with the rest retrieved from reference TRBV2 and TRBJ2-1, is EPEVTQTPSHQVTQMGQEVILRCVPISNHLYFYWYRQILGQKVEFLVSFYNNEISEKSEIFDDQFSVERPDGSNFTLKIRSTKLEDSAMYFCASSEQYNEQFFGPGTRLTVL.

The V gene is TRBV20-1, the J gene TRBJ1-5, with D maybe TRBD1 (5 bases). This CDR3 comprises 16 residues. Deletions cut 3 bases from V and 0 bases from J, with 15 bases between. Germline CDR1 reads DFQATT; CDR2 reads SNEGSKA (reference sequence). The CDR3 here is CSARTAAAYSNQPQHF. Written as DNA, the CDR3 is TGCAGTGCTAGGACAGCCGCCGCGTATAGCAATCAGCCCCAGCATTTT.

This chain links TRBV3-1 with TRBJ2-7; TRBD2 might be the D (7 bases). The germline gives CDR1 LGHDT, CDR2 YNNKEL (reference sequence). The CDR3 extends over 15 amino acids. Trimming stripped 1 base from V and 7 bases from J, with 17 bases between. Written as DNA, the CDR3 is TGTGCCAGCAGCCAAGTTAACGGCGGGGGCGGTGAGCAGTACTTC. Translating gives CASSQVNGGGGEQYF.

The chain uses TRBV9 and TRBJ2-7; D is perhaps TRBD2 (6 bases). Trimming stripped 0 bases from V and 4 bases from J, with 11 bases between. The CDR3 covers 14 residues. Germline-derived CDR1 and CDR2 are SGDLS and YYNGEE. The CDR3 sequence: CASSVGGLQYEQYV. CDR3 bases: TGTGCCAGCAGCGTAGGTGGACTACAATACGAGCAGTACGTC.

About this clonotype itself: Just one base apart from a much larger clone, this may be a read error. The V gene is TRBV4-1, the J gene TRBJ1-2; D unresolved. The CDR3 is 14 amino acids. The germline V gene encodes CDR1 MGHRA and CDR2 YSYEKL. CDR3 loop: CASSLGLNNYGHTF. Written as DNA, the CDR3 is TGCGCCAGCAGCCTAGGACTCAACAACTATGGCCACACCTTC.

This clonotype was counted between two and nine times. The chain carries TRBV14 and TRBJ1-2, with 7 positions matching TRBD1. Germline CDR1 is SGHDN and CDR2 is FVKESK. With V trimmed by 4 bases and J by 8 bases, 10 bases remained unmatched. CDR3 length: 14 amino acids. The CDR3 sequence: CASSPSRGRHGYTF. CDR3 DNA sequence: TGTGCCAGCAGCCCGTCCAGGGGGAGGCACGGCTACACCTTC.

Points on this clonotype: A read error may account for a junction end that differs from germline. This chain connects TRBV27 to TRBJ1-6, with 8 bases aligning to TRBD1. The CDR3 consists of 14 residues. Germline CDR1 and CDR2: MNHEY and SMNVEV (reference sequence). CDR3 residues: CAGSYDRGNSPLHF. The CDR3 DNA follows: TGTGCCGGCAGTTACGACAGGGGTAATTCACCCCTCCACTTT.

This clonotype was picked up a small number of times. The V gene is TRBV20-1, the J gene TRBJ2-7; 9 bases line up with TRBD1. The CDR3 loop spans 14 amino acids. Per germline, CDR1 DFQATT and CDR2 SNEGSKA (reference sequence). Trimming took 3 bases from V and 3 from J; bases not matched to a gene: 6. The CDR3 spells CSASLGTGIYEQYF. Here the CDR3 DNA reads TGCAGTGCTAGCCTCGGGACAGGGATCTACGAGCAGTACTTC.

The chain carries TRBV5-4 and TRBJ2-7; 7 bases map to TRBD1. V was pared by 8 bases and J by 2 bases, with 13 bases of the junction left unmatched. This CDR3 contains 15 residues. CDR1 SGHNT and CDR2 YYREEE come from the germline V gene (reference sequence). The CDR3 DNA sequence: TGTGCCAGTTCGGAGAGACAGGGCCCCACCTACGAGCAGTACTTC. It specifies CASSERQGPTYEQYF.

On this clonotype: At one of its ends the junction is not consistent with the germline gene, which may arise from a read error. This chain uses TRBV4-1 with TRBJ1-2; TRBD1 aligns across 10 bases. The CDR3 length is 16 residues. Germline loops: CDR1 MGHRA, CDR2 YSYEKL. CDR3 sequence: CAGSQDGTGEYYGYTF. CDR3 nucleotides: TGCGCCGGCAGCCAAGATGGGACAGGGGAATACTATGGCTACACCTTC.

This clonotype has a handful of counts. The chain links TRBV4-1 to TRBJ1-1; D is perhaps TRBD1 (5 bases). The CDR3 contains 14 residues. CDR1 MGHRA and CDR2 YSYEKL come from the germline V gene. The ends were cut back, 5 bases at V and 4 bases at J, with 14 bases in the middle. CDR3 amino acids: CASSKTNRFTEAFF. The CDR3 region has the DNA TGCGCCAGCAGCAAAACTAACAGGTTCACTGAAGCTTTCTTT.

The chain uses TRBV6-5 and TRBJ2-1; D possibly matches TRBD1 or TRBD2 (7 bases each). Germline V gene sequence: CDR1 MNHEY, CDR2 SVGAGI. V lost 5 bases and J lost 10, with 15 bases in between. The CDR3 is 13 amino acids. The CDR3 protein is CASSRGGGGEQFF. DNA of the CDR3: TGTGCCAGCAGTAGGGGAGGGGGCGGGGAGCAGTTCTTC.

The rearrangement uses TRBV20-1 and TRBJ2-5; no reliable D call. The germline gives CDR1 DFQATT, CDR2 SNEGSKA (reference sequence). This CDR3 comprises 10 residues. The V end was cut by 6 bases, the J end by 6 bases, with 8 bases between. CDR3 sequence reads: CSATVKTQYF. CDR3 DNA: TGCAGTGCCACAGTAAAGACCCAGTACTTC.